The clone carrying this T cell receptor beta chain was seen only once. This sample is part of a study of cytomegalovirus exposure and HLA in healthy donors. 60 Vbeta and 13 Jbeta primers were used in PCR. The table came from immunoSEQ multiplex PCR; TCRdb's copy has only in-frame clones and leaves some out. The sample lists approximately 190,000 clones, around 87% occurring once. Sequencing used PBMCs. The receptor was derived from a boy younger than 10 in good health and CMV-seronegative.

In DNA form, the CDR3 reads TGTGCCAGCAGCAACGGACAGGGTTCCTACAATGAGCAGTTCTTC. Translated, it gives CASSNGQGSYNEQFF. V and J are TRBV9 and TRBJ2-1; TRBD1 agrees at 8 bases. CDR1 is SGDLS, CDR2 YYNGEE, per germline. V was clipped by 4 bases and J by 1 base; unmatched bases: 4. The CDR3 spans 15 residues. Supplemented by reference TRBV9 and TRBJ2-1, the full variable domain reads DSGVTQTPKHLITATGQRVTLRCSPRSGDLSVYWYQQSLDQGLQFLIQYYNGEERAKGNILERFSAQQFPDLHSELNLSSLELGDSALYFCASSNGQGSYNEQFFGPGTRLTVL.